The rows below give T cell receptor beta chains drawn from one sample of a study of T cell repertoires in cytomegalovirus infection. TCRdb re-called the reads through MiXCR, storing one row per CDR3 protein. The sample contains about 190,000 distinct CDR3 sequences, roughly 27% of which appear only once. The specimen sequenced was PBMCs. All receptors derive from a human donor in good health (CMV status not recorded). Some clones in this sample may be carry-over from other donors' samples. Each CDR3 is given with its conserved first and last residue. The D gene is left open where the match is weak. Rows give clone size only sometimes, using once, few, many, or a class for an expanded clone.

J: TRBJ1-2; length: 10; size: .; D: TRBD1; V: TRBV29-1; CDR3: CSVGDSLYTF; DNA: TGCAGCGTGGGGGACAGTCTCTACACCTTC
J: TRBJ2-7; length: 15; size: .; D: .; V: TRBV10-3; CDR3: CAISPTAQSSYEQYF; DNA: TGTGCCATCAGCCCGACAGCGCAGAGCTCCTACGAGCAGTACTTC
J: TRBJ2-1; length: 17; size: .; D: TRBD1; V: TRBV24-1; CDR3: CATSDSGERTGGNEQFF; DNA: TGTGCCACCAGTGATTCGGGGGAGAGGACAGGGGGGAATGAGCAGTTCTTC
J: TRBJ1-6; length: 15; size: few; D: .; V: TRBV7-6; CDR3: CASSAESTDNSPLHF; DNA: TGTGCCAGCAGCGCAGAATCCACCGATAATTCACCCCTCCACTTT
J: TRBJ1-1; length: 15; size: .; D: .; V: TRBV19; CDR3: CASSMGRAAGTEAFF; DNA: TGTGCCAGTAGTATGGGACGGGCAGCAGGAACTGAAGCTTTCTTT
J: TRBJ2-7; length: 14; size: few; D: .; V: TRBV2; CDR3: CASSPTGRDYEQYF; DNA: TGTGCCAGCAGTCCCACAGGGAGAGACTACGAGCAGTACTTC
J: TRBJ2-1; length: 14; size: few; D: TRBD2; V: TRBV12-3/TRBV12-4; CDR3: CASSFTSGGNEQFF; DNA: TGTGCCAGCAGTTTCACTAGCGGGGGAAATGAGCAGTTCTTC
J: TRBJ2-7; length: 13; size: few; D: TRBD1; V: TRBV10-3; CDR3: CAISDRGWYEQYF; DNA: TGTGCCATCAGCGACAGGGGCTGGTACGAGCAGTACTTC
J: TRBJ2-7; length: 15; size: few; D: .; V: TRBV6-2/TRBV6-3; CDR3: CASSSPRAGRREQYF; DNA: TGTGCCAGCAGTTCCCCCAGGGCCGGTCGTAGGGAGCAGTACTTC
J: TRBJ2-3; length: 14; size: .; D: .; V: TRBV6-1; CDR3: CASSRDRAADTQYF; DNA: TGTGCCAGCAGCCGGGACCGCGCGGCGGATACGCAGTATTTT
J: TRBJ2-1; length: 16; size: .; D: TRBD2; V: TRBV15; CDR3: CATTSTDKRGNTEQFF; DNA: TGTGCCACCACCAGTACCGACAAGCGGGGGAATACTGAGCAGTTTTTC
J: TRBJ2-1; length: 13; size: few; D: TRBD1; V: TRBV12-3/TRBV12-4; CDR3: CASSLDRRNEQFF; DNA: TGTGCCAGCAGTTTGGACAGGCGGAATGAGCAGTTCTTC
J: TRBJ2-5; length: 14; size: .; D: .; V: TRBV5-6; CDR3: CASSVGPHQETQYF; DNA: TGTGCCAGCAGCGTAGGGCCCCACCAAGAGACCCAGTACTTC
J: TRBJ2-2; length: 19; size: few; D: TRBD1; V: TRBV7-2; CDR3: CASSLGTGSEGRRAGELFF; DNA: TGTGCCAGCAGCTTAGGGACAGGATCCGAGGGGAGACGCGCCGGGGAGCTGTTTTTT
J: TRBJ2-5; length: 13; size: many; D: .; V: TRBV7-9; CDR3: CASSLGTAETQYF; DNA: TGTGCCAGCAGCTTAGGGACGGCTGAGACCCAGTACTTC
J: TRBJ2-2; length: 19; size: many; D: .; V: TRBV7-6; CDR3: CASSLGGPYRGLLTGELFF; DNA: TGTGCCAGCAGCTTAGGCGGACCCTACAGGGGACTCCTAACCGGGGAGCTGTTTTTT